A selection of T cell receptor beta chains follows, all from one sample in a study of vaccination effects on CD4 cells after COVID-19. Using immunoSEQ multiplex PCR, the repertoire was profiled, and TCRdb retains in-frame clones only, with some absent. The sample has some 25,000 clones, around 74% seen once. The antigens these receptors bind are not known. The source was CD4+ T cells from PBMCs cultured with HCoV-NL63 spike peptides, collected after COVID-19 vaccination. Receptor source: a human donor who received a COVID-19 vaccine. The CDR3 runs from the conserved cysteine through the conserved F or W. A D gene is named only where the DNA matches it firmly. Part of the rows lack a size; the others show once, few, many or a class for expanded clones.

>TRBJ1-5|large|TRBV28|-
CASSGDGRNQPQHF
TGTGCCAGCAGTGGGGACGGTCGCAATCAGCCCCAGCATTTT
>TRBJ2-5|-|TRBV6-1|-
CASSDPLTGSRTQYF
TGTGCCAGCAGTGACCCACTGACAGGTTCAAGGACCCAGTACTTC
>TRBJ1-2|-|TRBV19|-
CATEGQSGYTF
TGTGCCACCGAAGGACAGTCTGGCTACACCTTC
>TRBJ1-4|-|TRBV18|-
CASSPSQGGEKLFF
TGTGCCAGCTCACCATCCCAGGGAGGGGAAAAACTGTTTTTT
>TRBJ1-3|once|TRBV13|-
CASSLGRKGNTIYF
TGTGCCAGCAGCTTAGGCCGCAAGGGAAACACCATATATTTT
>TRBJ2-1|-|TRBV5-5|TRBD2
CASSLRSGRITDEQFF
TGTGCCAGCAGCTTGCGTAGCGGGAGGATTACAGATGAGCAGTTCTTC
>TRBJ2-7|few|TRBV5-1|-
CASSLYGSSYEQYF
TGCGCCAGCAGCTTATACGGCAGCTCCTACGAGCAGTACTTC
>TRBJ2-5|-|TRBV6-1|TRBD1
CASSDQTGLETQYF
TGTGCCAGCAGTGATCAGACAGGGTTGGAGACCCAGTACTTC
>TRBJ2-1|-|TRBV4-2|-
CASSLPPGEQFF
TGTGCCAGCAGCCTCCCTCCGGGTGAGCAGTTCTTC
>TRBJ2-3|-|TRBV7-3|-
CASSLSKAGTDTQYF
TGTGCCAGCAGCTTATCCAAGGCTGGCACAGATACGCAGTATTTT
>TRBJ1-5|-|TRBV2|-
CASRADGSGNQPQHF
TGTGCCAGCAGGGCGGACGGGTCGGGCAATCAGCCCCAGCATTTT
>TRBJ2-1|once|TRBV12-3/TRBV12-4|TRBD2
CASRRLAGDEQFF
TGTGCCAGCAGGCGACTAGCGGGAGATGAGCAGTTCTTC
>TRBJ2-7|-|TRBV10-3|TRBD1
CAISDRTGPMEGFHEQYF
TGTGCCATCAGTGATCGGACAGGTCCTATGGAAGGTTTCCACGAGCAGTACTTC
>TRBJ1-2|once|TRBV6-5|TRBD1
CASSHGDSYGYTF
TGTGCCAGCAGTCACGGGGACAGCTATGGCTACACCTTC
>TRBJ2-5|-|TRBV27|-
CASSFAGKETQYF
TGTGCCAGCAGTTTTGCGGGGAAAGAGACCCAGTACTTC
>TRBJ1-2|-|TRBV7-9|TRBD1
CASSSWTGERDGYTF
TGTGCCAGCAGCTCATGGACAGGGGAGAGGGATGGCTACACCTTC
>TRBJ1-2|-|TRBV5-6|-
CASSFPSGNYGYTF
TGTGCCAGCAGCTTCCCGTCAGGGAACTATGGCTACACCTTC
>TRBJ2-7|few|TRBV30|TRBD2
CAWRIAGAYEQYF
TGTGCCTGGAGGATAGCGGGAGCCTACGAGCAGTACTTC
>TRBJ1-6|-|TRBV7-2|-
CASSSEYKGGSPLHF
TGTGCCAGCAGCTCTGAGTATAAGGGAGGTTCACCCCTCCACTTT
>TRBJ1-2|-|TRBV24-1|TRBD1
CATSGLQGTGGLERYGYTF
TGTGCCACCAGTGGTTTGCAAGGGACAGGGGGTTTGGAGCGCTATGGCTACACCTTC
>TRBJ1-5|-|TRBV5-8|TRBD1
CASSGDRRQPQHF
TGTGCCAGCAGCGGGGACAGGCGTCAGCCCCAGCATTTT
>TRBJ2-1|-|TRBV6-1|-
CASSGSRRGTYNEQFF
TGTGCCAGCAGTGGATCGAGGCGAGGGACCTACAATGAGCAGTTCTTC
>TRBJ2-7|-|TRBV5-5|-
CASSLGRDKTYEQYF
TGTGCCAGCAGCTTAGGCAGGGACAAAACCTACGAGCAGTACTTC
>TRBJ1-3|-|TRBV14|-
CASSQDPLGGTIYF
TGTGCCAGCAGCCAAGACCCCCTCGGGGGCACCATATATTTT
>TRBJ2-3|-|TRBV18|-
CASSSWGGQTDTQYF
TGTGCCAGCTCATCGTGGGGGGGCCAAACAGATACGCAGTATTTT
>TRBJ2-1|-|TRBV7-2|TRBD2
CASSPSGPYNEQFF
TGTGCCAGCAGCCCTAGCGGGCCCTACAATGAGCAGTTCTTC